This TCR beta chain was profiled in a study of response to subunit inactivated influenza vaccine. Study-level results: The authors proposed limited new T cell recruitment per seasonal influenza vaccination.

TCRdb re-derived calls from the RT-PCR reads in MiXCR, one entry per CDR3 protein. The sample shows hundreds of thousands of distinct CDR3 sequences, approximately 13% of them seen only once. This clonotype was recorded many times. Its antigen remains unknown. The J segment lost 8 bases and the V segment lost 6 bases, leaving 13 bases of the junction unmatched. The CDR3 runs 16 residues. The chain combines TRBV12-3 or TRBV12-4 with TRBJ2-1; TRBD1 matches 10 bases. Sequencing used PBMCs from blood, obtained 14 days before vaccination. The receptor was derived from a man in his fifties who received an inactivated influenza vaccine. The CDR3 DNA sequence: TGTGCCAGCAGAGTAGAGTTTGGACAGGGGGGTTATGAGCAGTTCTTC. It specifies CASRVEFGQGGYEQFF.